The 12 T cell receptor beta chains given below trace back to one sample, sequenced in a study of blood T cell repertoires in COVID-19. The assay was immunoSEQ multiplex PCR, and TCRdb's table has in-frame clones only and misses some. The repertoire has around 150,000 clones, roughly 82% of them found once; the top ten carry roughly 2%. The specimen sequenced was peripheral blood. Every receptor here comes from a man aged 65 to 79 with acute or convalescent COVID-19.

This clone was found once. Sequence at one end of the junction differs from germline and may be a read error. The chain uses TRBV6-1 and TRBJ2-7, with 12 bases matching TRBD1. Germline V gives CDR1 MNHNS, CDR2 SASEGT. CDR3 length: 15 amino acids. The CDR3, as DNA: TGTGCCAGCAGCGAAGGGACAGGGGGCAAATACGAGCAGTACTTC. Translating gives CASSEGTGGKYEQYF.

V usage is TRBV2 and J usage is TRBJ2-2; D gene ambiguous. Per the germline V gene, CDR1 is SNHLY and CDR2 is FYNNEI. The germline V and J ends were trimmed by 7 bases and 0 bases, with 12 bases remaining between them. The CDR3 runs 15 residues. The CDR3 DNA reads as TGTGCCAGCAATTTTGGCCAACCGAACACCGGGGAGCTGTTTTTT. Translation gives CASNFGQPNTGELFF. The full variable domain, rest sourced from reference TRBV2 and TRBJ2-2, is EPEVTQTPSHQVTQMGQEVILRCVPISNHLYFYWYRQILGQKVEFLVSFYNNEISEKSEIFDDQFSVERPDGSNFTLKIRSTKLEDSAMYFCASNFGQPNTGELFFGEGSRLTVL.

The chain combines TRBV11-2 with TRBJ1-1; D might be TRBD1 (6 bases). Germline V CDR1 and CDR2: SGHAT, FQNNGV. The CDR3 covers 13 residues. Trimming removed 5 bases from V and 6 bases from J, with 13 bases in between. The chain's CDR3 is CASSRGQQSEAFF. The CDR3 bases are TGTGCCAGCAGCCGGGGACAACAGTCTGAAGCTTTCTTT.

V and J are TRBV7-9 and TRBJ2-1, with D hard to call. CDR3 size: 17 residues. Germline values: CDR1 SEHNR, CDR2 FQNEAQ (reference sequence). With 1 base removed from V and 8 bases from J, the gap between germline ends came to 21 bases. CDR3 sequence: CASSLGVTASAEDEQFF. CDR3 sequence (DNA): TGTGCCAGCAGCTTAGGGGTGACGGCCTCAGCCGAGGATGAGCAGTTCTTC.

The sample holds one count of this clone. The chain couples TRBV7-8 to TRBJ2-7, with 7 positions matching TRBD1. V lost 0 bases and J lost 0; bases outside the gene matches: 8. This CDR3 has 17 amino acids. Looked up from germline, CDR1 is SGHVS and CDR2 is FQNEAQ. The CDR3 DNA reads TGTGCCAGCAGCTTAGCTTCGGAAACAGGGGCCTCCTACGAGCAGTACTTC. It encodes CASSLASETGASYEQYF.

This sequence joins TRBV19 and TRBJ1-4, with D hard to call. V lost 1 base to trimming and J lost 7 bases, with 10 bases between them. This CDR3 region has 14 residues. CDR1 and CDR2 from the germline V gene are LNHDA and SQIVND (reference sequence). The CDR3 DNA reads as TGTGCCAGTAGTATAGGGGTTGGCGGTGAAAAACTGTTTTTT. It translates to CASSIGVGGEKLFF. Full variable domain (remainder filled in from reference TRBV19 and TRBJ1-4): DGGITQSPKYLFRKEGQNVTLSCEQNLNHDAMYWYRQDPGQGLRLIYYSQIVNDFQKGDIAEGYSVSREKKESFPLTVTSAQKNPTAFYLCASSIGVGGEKLFFGSGTQLSVL.

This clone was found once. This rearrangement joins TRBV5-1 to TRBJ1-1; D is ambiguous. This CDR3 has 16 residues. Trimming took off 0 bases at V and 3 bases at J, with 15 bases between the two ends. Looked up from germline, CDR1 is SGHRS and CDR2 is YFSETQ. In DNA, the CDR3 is TGCGCCAGCAGCTTGGGTGAGTTGGGGAGGGACACTGAAGCTTTCTTT. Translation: CASSLGELGRDTEAFF. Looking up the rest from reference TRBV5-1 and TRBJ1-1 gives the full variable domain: KAGVTQTPRYLIKTRGQQVTLSCSPISGHRSVSWYQQTPGQGLQFLFEYFSETQRNKGNFPGRFSGRQFSNSRSEMNVSTLELGDSALYLCASSLGELGRDTEAFFGQGTRLTVV.

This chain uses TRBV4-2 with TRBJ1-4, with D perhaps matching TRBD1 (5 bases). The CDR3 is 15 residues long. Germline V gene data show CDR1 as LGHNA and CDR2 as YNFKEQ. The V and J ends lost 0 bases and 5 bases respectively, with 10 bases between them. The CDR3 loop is CASSQDRGGNEKLFF. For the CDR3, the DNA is TGTGCCAGCAGCCAAGATCGGGGGGGGAATGAAAAACTGTTTTTT.

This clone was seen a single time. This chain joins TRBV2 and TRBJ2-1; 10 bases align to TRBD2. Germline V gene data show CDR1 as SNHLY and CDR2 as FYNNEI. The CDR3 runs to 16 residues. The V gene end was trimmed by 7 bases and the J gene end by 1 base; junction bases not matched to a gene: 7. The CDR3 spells CASKELAGGSYNEQFF. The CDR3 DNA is TGTGCCAGCAAAGAATTAGCGGGGGGTTCCTACAATGAGCAGTTCTTC.

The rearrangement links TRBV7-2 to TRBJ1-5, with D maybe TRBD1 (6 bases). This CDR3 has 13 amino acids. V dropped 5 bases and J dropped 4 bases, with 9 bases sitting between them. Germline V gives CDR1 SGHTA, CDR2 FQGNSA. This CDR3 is CASSVRGNQPQHF. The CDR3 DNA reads TGTGCCAGCAGCGTTAGGGGGAATCAGCCCCAGCATTTT.

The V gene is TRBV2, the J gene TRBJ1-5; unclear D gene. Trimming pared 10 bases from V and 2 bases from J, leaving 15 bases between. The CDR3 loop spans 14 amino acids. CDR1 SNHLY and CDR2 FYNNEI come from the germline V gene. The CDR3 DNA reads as TGTGCCATCCGTCGTCCCGGGGGCAATCAGCCCCAGCATTTT. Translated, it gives CAIRRPGGNQPQHF. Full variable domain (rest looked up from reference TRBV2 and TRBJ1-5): EPEVTQTPSHQVTQMGQEVILRCVPISNHLYFYWYRQILGQKVEFLVSFYNNEISEKSEIFDDQFSVERPDGSNFTLKIRSTKLEDSAMYFCAIRRPGGNQPQHFGDGTRLSIL.

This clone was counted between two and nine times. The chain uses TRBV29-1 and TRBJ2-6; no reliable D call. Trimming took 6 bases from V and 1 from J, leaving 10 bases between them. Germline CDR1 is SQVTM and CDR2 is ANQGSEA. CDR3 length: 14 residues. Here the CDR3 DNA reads TGCAGCGTCACAGCCTCATCTGGGGCCAACGTCCTGACTTTC. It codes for CSVTASSGANVLTF.